The 14 T cell receptor beta chains below come from one sample, sequenced in a study of CD8+CD57+ T cells in acquired aplastic anemia (dated by TCRdb to the late 2010s). Reads for this sample came from an Illumina HiSeq 2000. TCR beta VDJ combination and CDR3 sequence profiling used genomic DNA as the template. TCRdb reran the public reads through fastp at Q25 and MiXCR, keeping productive beta chains. Each CDR3 protein gets just one entry, which takes the most common genes and DNA from the rows behind it. The sample table lists about 420,000 distinct CDR3 sequences, about two thirds of them with a count of one. The top ten hold less than 4% of the sample. Sequencing input: sorted CD4+, CD8+, or CD8+CD57+ T cells (not recorded which) from PBMCs. The receptor set was obtained from a human donor in good health, serving as a control.

Of note for this clonotype: The conserved final phenylalanine or tryptophan is absent from the CDR3, which likely points to a read error. The DNA is left out, because the CDR3 cannot be placed on it with certainty; the CDR3 is given as TCRdb lists it. The chain uses TRBV14 and TRBJ2-2. The CDR3 adds up to 12 amino acids, both ends counted. Germline V CDR1 and CDR2: SGHDN, FVKESK. CDR3 region: CASSIASAWAVL.

With respect to this clonotype: The conserved closing phenylalanine or tryptophan is absent in this CDR3, likely reflecting a read error. It is unclear where the CDR3 begins or ends on the DNA, so no DNA is shown, and the CDR3 is as TCRdb lists it. The CDR3 protein is CASRKTSGGQGYSP. The chain links TRBV2 to TRBJ1-2. Germline CDR1 and CDR2: SNHLY and FYNNEI. The CDR3 has 14 residues if both end residues are counted.

This clonotype was detected only a few times. This rearrangement joins TRBV18 to TRBJ2-1; TRBD1 agrees at 10 bases. Looked up from germline, CDR1 is KGHSH and CDR2 is LQKENI. This CDR3 is built from 16 residues. V lost 0 bases to trimming and J lost 6 bases; unmatched junction nucleotides: 5. The CDR3 loop reads CASSPPRGQGSNEQFF. Here the CDR3 DNA reads TGTGCCAGCTCACCACCTAGGGGACAGGGGAGCAATGAGCAGTTCTTC.

CDR3 bases: TGTGCCAGCAGCTTTCGTGGACAGGGGGCAGTGGGGGCTTTCTTT. Its protein is CASSFRGQGAVGAFF. The chain joins TRBV7-8 to TRBJ1-1; 11 bases fit TRBD1. CDR1 and CDR2 (germline): SGHVS, FQNEAQ. V lost 3 bases, J lost 11 bases, and 11 bases stayed unmatched. There are 15 residues in the CDR3. Complete variable domain (other parts from reference TRBV7-8 and TRBJ1-1): GAGVSQSPRYKVAKRGQDVALRCDPISGHVSLFWYQQALGQGPEFLTYFQNEAQLDKSGLPSDRFFAERPEGSVSTLKIQRTQQEDSAVYLCASSFRGQGAVGAFFGQGTRLTVV.

This clonotype has more than one count but fewer than ten. It is likely a read error, because the conserved phenylalanine at the end of the CDR3 is missing. The CDR3 is CASSDTGEVVEELFL. CDR3 in DNA: TGTGCCAGCAGTGATACAGGGGAAGTGGTTGAAGAACTGTTTCTT. V gene TRBV25-1 combines with J gene TRBJ1-4; 7 nucleotides align to TRBD1. This CDR3 is built from 15 residues. From germline, CDR1 is MGHDK and CDR2 SYGVNS.

Points on this clonotype: This may be a read error, as it is one base from a much larger clone. The gene calls are TRBV10-3 and TRBJ1-1; 8 bases map to TRBD1. The length of the CDR3 is 16 residues. Germline V gene lookup returns CDR1 ENHRY and CDR2 SYGVKD. V shed 5 bases, J shed 6 bases, and the junction held 14 bases outside the gene matches. The DNA for the CDR3 is TGTGCCATCAGTACGCCGGACAGGGTGAGAAACGCTGAAGCTTTCTTT. It translates to CAISTPDRVRNAEAFF.

This clonotype was seen just once. The gene calls are TRBV12-3 or TRBV12-4 and TRBJ1-1; the match to TRBD1 covers 7 bases. The CDR3 loop spans 15 amino acids. V was clipped by 7 bases and J by 3 bases; unmatched bases: 11. CDR3 amino acids: CASTRHLTGHTEAFF. The DNA for the CDR3 is TGTGCCAGCACTAGACACCTGACAGGGCACACTGAAGCTTTCTTT.

This clonotype has a count of ten or more. This chain uses TRBV12-3 or TRBV12-4 with TRBJ1-2; D is uncertain. The V end lost 5 bases, the J end lost 5 bases, and 15 bases lay between the germline ends. This CDR3 region has 14 residues. CDR3 coding DNA: TGTGCCAGCAGTCTCGGACGGGTGAAGTATGGCTACACCTTC. Encoded protein: CASSLGRVKYGYTF.

For this clonotype: A read error may produce the germline difference seen at one junction end. The V and J genes are TRBV5-1 and TRBJ2-7, with D unclear. Germline CDR1 and CDR2: SGHRS and YFSETQ. This CDR3 is built from 14 residues. CDR3 in amino acids: CASSPGGNDYEQYF. CDR3 sequence (DNA): TGTGCCAGCAGCCCAGGCGGCAACGACTACGAGCAGTACTTC.

On this clonotype: Lacking the conserved final phenylalanine or tryptophan, this CDR3 likely reflects a read error. No DNA is shown, since the ends of the CDR3 on it are uncertain; the CDR3 is the one TCRdb lists. The chain combines TRBV2 with TRBJ1-3. The CDR3 length equals 16 residues, ends included. Looked up from germline, CDR1 is SNHLY and CDR2 is FYNNEI. The CDR3 loop is CASRTSGGGWGTQNYC.

On this clonotype: Just one base apart from a much larger clone, this may be a read error. The J gene is TRBJ2-4, the V gene TRBV19; D possibly corresponds to TRBD2 (5 bases). The CDR3 spans 16 residues. Germline CDR1 LNHDA, CDR2 SQIVND (reference sequence). Trimming cost V 6 bases and J 1 base, with 16 bases left between them. The CDR3 DNA sequence: TGTGCCAGTAGCAAAATATCCGGGGATGCCAAAAACATTCAGTACTTC. Translation gives CASSKISGDAKNIQYF.

This clonotype was counted a single time. The CDR3 loop reads CASSFGEATDTQYF. CDR3 in DNA: TGTGCCAGCAGTTTTGGGGAGGCCACAGATACGCAGTATTTT. The chain carries TRBV12-3 or TRBV12-4 and TRBJ2-3; weak D call: TRBD2 (6 bases). The CDR3 has 14 amino acids. The germline V and J ends were trimmed by 3 bases and 2 bases, with 9 bases remaining between them.

As for this clonotype: Here the CDR3 omits its conserved ending phenylalanine or tryptophan, so a read error is the likely source. It is unclear where the CDR3 begins or ends on the DNA, so no DNA is shown, and the CDR3 is as TCRdb lists it. The chain couples TRBV7-9 to TRBJ1-1. The CDR3 comprises 13 residues, both ends counted. Germline CDR1 is SEHNR and CDR2 is FQNEAQ (reference sequence). The CDR3: CASSESPRPYNFY.

In the case of this clonotype: Without the conserved terminal phenylalanine or tryptophan, this CDR3 likely stems from a read error. No DNA is shown, since the ends of the CDR3 on it are uncertain; the CDR3 is the one TCRdb lists. The chain carries TRBV7-8 and TRBJ2-5; the table assigns TRBD1, which was not confirmed against the DNA. Both ends counted, the CDR3 spans 13 residues. Germline V gene lookup returns CDR1 SGHVS and CDR2 FQNEAQ. This chain's CDR3 is CAGSPPGAETHNY.